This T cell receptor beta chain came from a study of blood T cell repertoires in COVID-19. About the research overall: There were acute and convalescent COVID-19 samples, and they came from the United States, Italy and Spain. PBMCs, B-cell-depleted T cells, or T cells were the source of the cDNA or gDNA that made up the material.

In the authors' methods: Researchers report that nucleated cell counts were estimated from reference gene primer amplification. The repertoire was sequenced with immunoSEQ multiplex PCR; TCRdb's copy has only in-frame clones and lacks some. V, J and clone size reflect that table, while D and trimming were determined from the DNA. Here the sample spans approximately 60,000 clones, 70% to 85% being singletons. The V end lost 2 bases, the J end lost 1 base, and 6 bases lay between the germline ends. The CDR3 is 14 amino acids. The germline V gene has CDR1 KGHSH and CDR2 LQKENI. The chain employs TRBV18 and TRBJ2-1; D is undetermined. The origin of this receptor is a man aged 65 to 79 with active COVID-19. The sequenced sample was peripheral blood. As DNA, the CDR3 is TGTGCCAGCTCACCAACGCGGTCCTACAATGAGCAGTTCTTC. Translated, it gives CASSPTRSYNEQFF.